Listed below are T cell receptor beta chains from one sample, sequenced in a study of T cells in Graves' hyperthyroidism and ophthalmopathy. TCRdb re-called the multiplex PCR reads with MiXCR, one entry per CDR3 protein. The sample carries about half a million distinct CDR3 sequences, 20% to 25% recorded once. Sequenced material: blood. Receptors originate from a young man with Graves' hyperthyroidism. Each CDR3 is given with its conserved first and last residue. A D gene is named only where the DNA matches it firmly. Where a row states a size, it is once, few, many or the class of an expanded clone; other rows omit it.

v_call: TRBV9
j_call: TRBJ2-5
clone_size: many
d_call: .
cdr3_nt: TGTGCCAGCAGCCGGGACCACTACGGCCAAGAGACCCAGTACTTC
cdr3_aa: CASSRDHYGQETQYF

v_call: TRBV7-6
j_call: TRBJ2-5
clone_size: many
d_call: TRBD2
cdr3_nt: TGTGCCAGCAGCTCGGGGACTAGCGGGGGTGGACCCCAGTACTTC
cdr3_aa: CASSSGTSGGGPQYF

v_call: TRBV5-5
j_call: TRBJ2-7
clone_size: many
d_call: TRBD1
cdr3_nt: TGTGCCAGCAGCGTGTCAGGGGGCCAAACCTACGAGCAGTACTTC
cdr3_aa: CASSVSGGQTYEQYF

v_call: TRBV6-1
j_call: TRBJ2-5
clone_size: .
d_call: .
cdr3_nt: TGTGCCAGCAGCACCTTGACCGGGACCTCTGAGACCCAGTACTTC
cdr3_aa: CASSTLTGTSETQYF

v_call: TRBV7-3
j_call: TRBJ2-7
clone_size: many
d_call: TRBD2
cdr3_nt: TGTGCCAGCAGCTCTAGCGGGCCCGGTCAGTACTTC
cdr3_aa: CASSSSGPGQYF

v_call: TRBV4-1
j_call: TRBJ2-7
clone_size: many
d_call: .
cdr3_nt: TGCGCCAGCAGCCAAGCAAGGGACACTTCCTACGAGCAGTACTTC
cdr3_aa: CASSQARDTSYEQYF

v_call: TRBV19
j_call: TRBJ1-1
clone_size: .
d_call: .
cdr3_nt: TGTGCCAGTAGTATTGGGACTATGGGGACTGAAGCTTTCTTT
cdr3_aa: CASSIGTMGTEAFF

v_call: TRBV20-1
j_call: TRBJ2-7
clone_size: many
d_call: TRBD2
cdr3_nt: TGCAGTGCCGGTCCTAGCGGGGTCTCCTACGAGCAGTACTTC
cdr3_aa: CSAGPSGVSYEQYF

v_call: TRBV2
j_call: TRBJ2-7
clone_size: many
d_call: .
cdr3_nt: TGTGCCAGCAGGGACCTCTACGAGCAGTACTTC
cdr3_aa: CASRDLYEQYF

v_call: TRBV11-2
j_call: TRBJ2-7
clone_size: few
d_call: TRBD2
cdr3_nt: TGTGCCAGCAGGCGGGGGAGGGGCTCGAGCTACGAGCAGTACTTC
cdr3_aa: CASRRGRGSSYEQYF